The 10 T cell receptor beta chains listed next were all sequenced from one sample in a study of T cells in Graves' hyperthyroidism and ophthalmopathy (dated by TCRdb to the late 2010s). The library was prepared using multiplex PCR. The sequencer listed for this sample is Illumina HiSeq 2000. The TCR beta CDR3 regions were amplified from the RNA transcripts. The first round of RT-PCR for the TCR CDR3 was performed with the HTBI primer set and the Qiagen OneStep RT-PCR kit. TCRdb took the public reads, trimmed them with fastp at Q25, ran MiXCR for clone calling and kept in-frame beta chains. A single entry per CDR3 protein holds the most common genes and DNA from its merged rows. Recorded for this sample are approximately 640,000 distinct CDR3 sequences; 40% to 55% of them occurred a single time. About 7.7% of the sample is held by the ten biggest clonotypes. The sequencing sample was made of peripheral blood or thyroid tissue (not recorded which). These receptors came from an adult man with Graves' disease, either hyperthyroidism or ophthalmopathy (not recorded which).

This clonotype was seen many times. CDR3 protein: CATSRVGQGAPPEAFF. The CDR3 bases are TGTGCCACCAGCAGAGTAGGTCAGGGGGCGCCTCCTGAAGCTTTCTTT. The rearrangement joins TRBV15 to TRBJ1-1, with TRBD1 matching 8 bases. V shed 1 base and J 6 bases; nucleotides not matched to a gene: 10. This CDR3 contains 16 residues. Germline-derived CDR1 and CDR2 are LNHNV and YYDKDF (reference sequence).

The rearrangement links TRBV28 to TRBJ1-5; 7 nucleotides agree with TRBD1. Germline lookup yields CDR1 MDHEN and CDR2 SYDVKM. J gave up 0 bases and V 6 bases, and 11 bases lay outside the gene matches. This CDR3 spans 17 amino acids. CDR3 protein: CASRFLSGTDSNQPQHF. In nucleotides, the CDR3 is TGTGCCAGCAGATTCTTATCCGGGACAGATAGCAATCAGCCCCAGCATTTT.

This clonotype appeared many times. The CDR3 nucleotides read TGTGCCACCAGCATCCCGGACAAGGGGTCTGGCTACACCTTC. Translated, it gives CATSIPDKGSGYTF. This chain joins TRBV15 and TRBJ1-2; TRBD1 is a possible D gene (5 bases). Germline V lookup: CDR1 LNHNV, CDR2 YYDKDF (reference sequence). Deletions cut 4 bases from V and 7 bases from J, with 16 bases between. The CDR3 runs 14 residues.

This clonotype was observed at least ten times. The chain couples TRBV15 to TRBJ1-2; TRBD1 might be the D (5 bases). Trimming removed 5 bases from V and 1 base from J, with 8 bases in between. The CDR3 covers 13 residues. CDR1 is LNHNV and CDR2 is YYDKDF in the germline V gene (reference sequence). The chain's CDR3 is CATSDRNNYGYTF. The CDR3 region has the DNA TGTGCCACCAGCGACAGAAATAACTATGGCTACACCTTC. Based on the CDR3 plus reference TRBV15 and TRBJ1-2, the full variable domain is DAMVIQNPRYQVTQFGKPVTLSCSQTLNHNVMYWYQQKSSQAPKLLFHYYDKDFNNEADTPDNFQSRRPNTSFCFLDIRSPGLGDTAMYLCATSDRNNYGYTFGSGTRLTVV.

This clonotype was seen many times. CDR3: CSVAGGPYEQYF. CDR3 sequence (DNA): TGCAGCGTTGCCGGGGGCCCCTACGAGCAGTACTTC. The chain employs TRBV29-1 and TRBJ2-7; D might be TRBD1 or TRBD2, each matching 6 bases. The CDR3 has 12 residues. Trimming left V 4 bases short and J 2 bases short, with 9 bases between. Germline V gene lookup returns CDR1 SQVTM and CDR2 ANQGSEA.

This sequence joins TRBV24-1 and TRBJ2-7, with 12 bases lining up with TRBD1. The CDR3 is 16 amino acids. Germline V gene sequence: CDR1 KGHDR, CDR2 SFDVKD. The ends lost 3 bases at V and 6 bases at J; junction bases unmatched: 8. The DNA for the CDR3 is TGTGCCACCAGTGATCCAGGGACAGGGGGCCTCGGCGAGCAGTACTTC. Residues: CATSDPGTGGLGEQYF.

The chain has TRBV6-5 and TRBJ2-7; D is undetermined. The V gene's germline CDR1 is MNHEY and CDR2 SVGAGI. The CDR3 is made up of 14 amino acids. Trimming stripped 2 bases from V and 3 bases from J, with 11 bases between. Here the CDR3 DNA reads TGTGCCAGCAGTTACGGAACGGCCGGCTACGAGCAGTACTTC. It translates to CASSYGTAGYEQYF.

V gene TRBV6-1 combines with J gene TRBJ1-5, with TRBD1 as a possible D gene (6 bases). Germline CDR1 MNHNS, CDR2 SASEGT. Trimming left V 4 bases short and J 3 bases short, with 10 bases between. The CDR3 has 14 residues. The DNA for the CDR3 is TGTGCCAGCAGTGCACAGGGTAACAATCAGCCCCAGCATTTT. Protein: CASSAQGNNQPQHF.

This chain joins TRBV20-1 and TRBJ2-5, with 8 bases fitting TRBD2. V lost 1 base, J lost 2 bases, and 3 bases stayed unmatched. The CDR3 covers 14 residues. CDR1 is DFQATT, CDR2 SNEGSKA, per germline (reference sequence). The CDR3 bases are TGCAGTGCTAGAGCGGCTAGCGGGCAAGAGACCCAGTACTTC. Translation gives CSARAASGQETQYF.

The chain has TRBV7-9 and TRBJ2-7; a possible D gene is TRBD2 (6 bases). The V gene lost 5 bases and the J gene lost 6 bases, with 20 bases spanning the gap. This CDR3 region has 15 residues. Germline-derived CDR1 and CDR2 are SEHNR and FQNEAQ (reference sequence). This chain's CDR3 is CASSPSSGAASEQYF. Written as DNA, the CDR3 is TGTGCCAGCAGCCCTTCGTCGGGAGCAGCTAGCGAGCAGTACTTC.